The rows below give T cell receptor beta chains drawn from one sample of a study of CD8 T cells in ankylosing spondylitis. Using its own MiXCR run on the 5' RACE reads, TCRdb lists one record per CDR3 protein. The sample includes approximately 300,000 distinct CDR3 sequences, around 7.6% seen only once; the top ten take approximately 14%. Input material: blood, either unsorted or a sorted T cell fraction (not recorded which). Receptors originate from a male donor with ankylosing spondylitis. Both conserved end residues are part of each CDR3. The D gene is left open where the match is weak. Clone size is stated in some rows and not others, as once, few, many or a class when expanded.

V: TRBV11-2
D: .
size: many
J: TRBJ2-7
DNA: TGTGCCAGCAGCTTAGGCGGCGGGACAGCCTACGAGCAGTACTTC
CDR3: CASSLGGGTAYEQYF

V: TRBV18
D: .
size: few
J: TRBJ2-3
DNA: TGTGCCAGCTCACCCGCGTGGCAGCGAAGCACAGATACGCAGTATTTT
CDR3: CASSPAWQRSTDTQYF

V: TRBV29-1
D: .
size: few
J: TRBJ1-1
DNA: TGCAGCGCCTTGTTCGGGGGGAACACTGAAGCTTTCTTT
CDR3: CSALFGGNTEAFF

V: TRBV3-1
D: .
size: many
J: TRBJ2-4
DNA: TGTGCCAGCAGCAGTGCTAGCTACTCCAAAAACATTCAGTACTTC
CDR3: CASSSASYSKNIQYF

V: TRBV29-1
D: .
size: few
J: TRBJ2-5
DNA: TGCAGCGTTCCGGGAGTGCCCCAAGAGACCCAGTACTTC
CDR3: CSVPGVPQETQYF

V: TRBV9
D: .
size: few
J: TRBJ2-7
DNA: TGTGCCAGCAGCGGTAGCGCCGACCCTTCCTACGAGCAGTACTTC
CDR3: CASSGSADPSYEQYF

V: TRBV20-1
D: .
size: many
J: TRBJ2-2
DNA: TGCAGTGCTAGCGGGGGAAACACCGGGGAGCTGTTTTTT
CDR3: CSASGGNTGELFF

V: TRBV12-3/TRBV12-4
D: .
size: few
J: TRBJ2-2
DNA: TGTGCCAGCAGCCCTAACCTCGGGACCAGGGAGCTGTTTTTT
CDR3: CASSPNLGTRELFF

V: TRBV20-1
D: .
size: .
J: TRBJ2-1
DNA: TGCAGTGCTATTAGCAGTTACTACAATGAGCAGTTCTTC
CDR3: CSAISSYYNEQFF

V: TRBV20-1
D: TRBD1
size: many
J: TRBJ1-2
DNA: TGCAGTGCTAAGCCTCAGGGGGCCCCTAACTATGGCTACACCTTC
CDR3: CSAKPQGAPNYGYTF

V: TRBV3-1
D: .
size: few
J: TRBJ1-2
DNA: TGTGCCAGCAGCCCATACAGGGTTATACGAGATCCTGGCTACACCTTC
CDR3: CASSPYRVIRDPGYTF

V: TRBV29-1
D: .
size: few
J: TRBJ2-7
DNA: TGCAGCGTTGAGGTCCAGGAAAGGACCGAGCAGTACTTC
CDR3: CSVEVQERTEQYF

V: TRBV11-2
D: .
size: few
J: TRBJ2-4
DNA: TGTGCCAGCGCGGGGCCCGGGGATCTAGCCAAAAACATTCAGTACTTC
CDR3: CASAGPGDLAKNIQYF

V: TRBV19
D: .
size: .
J: TRBJ2-2
DNA: TGTGCCAGTACCCCCGCAGCTAACACCGGGGAGCTGTTTTTT
CDR3: CASTPAANTGELFF

V: TRBV12-3/TRBV12-4
D: .
size: many
J: TRBJ1-2
DNA: TGTGCCAGCAGTCGAGGGGGTGGCTACACCTTC
CDR3: CASSRGGGYTF

V: TRBV5-1
D: TRBD2
size: few
J: TRBJ2-1
DNA: TGCGCCAGCAGCTTGAGCGTAGCGGGGACCTACAATGAGCAGTTCTTC
CDR3: CASSLSVAGTYNEQFF

V: TRBV7-2
D: TRBD2
size: many
J: TRBJ2-7
DNA: TGTGCCAGCAGCTTCATAGCGGGAGGGCCGGTTCACGAGCAGTACTTC
CDR3: CASSFIAGGPVHEQYF

V: TRBV5-4
D: .
size: .
J: TRBJ1-1
DNA: TGTGCCACCATGGGAGGGCGTCCCGGGACACCGAACACTGAAGCTTTCTTT
CDR3: CATMGGRPGTPNTEAFF

V: TRBV10-3
D: .
size: many
J: TRBJ2-3
DNA: TGTGCCATCAGTGATGCGGCGAGACGCACAGATACGCAGTATTTT
CDR3: CAISDAARRTDTQYF

V: TRBV7-2
D: TRBD2
size: once
J: TRBJ2-1
DNA: TGTGCCAGCAGCATAGCGGGAGGGTTCTACAATGAGCAGTTCTTC
CDR3: CASSIAGGFYNEQFF

V: TRBV11-1
D: TRBD2
size: .
J: TRBJ2-2
DNA: TGTGCCAGCAGCTCGCGAGGGACTAGCGGGATTGGCGGGGAGCTGTTTTTT
CDR3: CASSSRGTSGIGGELFF

V: TRBV7-9
D: TRBD1
size: .
J: TRBJ2-6
DNA: TGTGCCAGCAGGGGACAGCTGGGGGGGGCCAACGTCCTGACTTTC
CDR3: CASRGQLGGANVLTF

V: TRBV11-1
D: TRBD1
size: .
J: TRBJ2-1
DNA: TGTGCCAGCAGCTGGACAGGGGGTAATGAGCAGTTCTTC
CDR3: CASSWTGGNEQFF

V: TRBV28
D: TRBD2
size: many
J: TRBJ2-2
DNA: TGTGCCAGCAGTCCGCGGACTAGCGGGAGGGCAACCGGGGAGCTGTTTTTT
CDR3: CASSPRTSGRATGELFF

V: TRBV27
D: TRBD2
size: .
J: TRBJ2-5
DNA: TGTGCCAGCAGTTTATCGGGACTAGCGGGGAGGGAGACCCAGTACTTC
CDR3: CASSLSGLAGRETQYF

V: TRBV9
D: .
size: few
J: TRBJ2-7
DNA: TGTGCCAGCAGCGCTCGGACGGGGACCTACGAGCAGTACTTC
CDR3: CASSARTGTYEQYF

V: TRBV4-2
D: TRBD1
size: .
J: TRBJ2-7
DNA: TGTGCCAGCAGCCAAGACCACAGCAGGGGGCTCGAGCAGTACTTC
CDR3: CASSQDHSRGLEQYF

V: TRBV29-1
D: .
size: many
J: TRBJ2-1
DNA: TGCAGCGTTCAATCTATCAATGAGCAGTTCTTC
CDR3: CSVQSINEQFF

V: TRBV2
D: .
size: .
J: TRBJ2-1
DNA: TGTGCCAAACTAGCCGACGGTTTAAATGAGCAGTTCTTC
CDR3: CAKLADGLNEQFF

V: TRBV11-2
D: .
size: few
J: TRBJ1-5
DNA: TGTGCCAGCAGCTCAACCCGCGCCCGTGACAGCTGGTTAGGCTCTCCCCAGCATTTT
CDR3: CASSSTRARDSWLGSPQHF

V: TRBV7-6
D: .
size: .
J: TRBJ1-6
DNA: TGTGCCAGCAGCTTGGGCGGCGACAATTCACCCCTCCACTTT
CDR3: CASSLGGDNSPLHF

V: TRBV6-1
D: TRBD1
size: many
J: TRBJ2-1
DNA: TGTGCCAGCAGTGCTCAGGGGGAAAGGTACAATGAGCAGTTCTTC
CDR3: CASSAQGERYNEQFF

V: TRBV18
D: .
size: few
J: TRBJ2-3
DNA: TGTGCCAGCTCACCAGGGCTGGGCCCACCAGATACGCAGTATTTT
CDR3: CASSPGLGPPDTQYF

V: TRBV3-1
D: TRBD2
size: few
J: TRBJ2-5
DNA: TGTGCCAGCGGGGCTAGCGGGAGGAGGGAGACCCAGTACTTC
CDR3: CASGASGRRETQYF

V: TRBV29-1
D: TRBD1
size: few
J: TRBJ1-2
DNA: TGCAGCGCAAGACAGGGACCCTCCTATGGCTACACCTTC
CDR3: CSARQGPSYGYTF

V: TRBV7-3
D: .
size: .
J: TRBJ2-1
DNA: TGTGCCAGCAGCCCAGGGGCTACCTACAATGAGCAGTTCTTC
CDR3: CASSPGATYNEQFF

V: TRBV11-1
D: TRBD2
size: .
J: TRBJ2-7
DNA: TGTGCCAGCAGCCTTGGACTAGCGGGGCTGGCCGAGCAGTACTTC
CDR3: CASSLGLAGLAEQYF

V: TRBV11-2
D: .
size: .
J: TRBJ2-3
DNA: TGTGCCAGCAGCTTTAACAGTCATACGCAGTATTTT
CDR3: CASSFNSHTQYF

V: TRBV20-1
D: .
size: few
J: TRBJ2-5
DNA: TGCAGTGCTAGCTCAGAACAGAATTACGGGACCCAGTACTTC
CDR3: CSASSEQNYGTQYF

V: TRBV12-3/TRBV12-4
D: TRBD2
size: few
J: TRBJ2-1
DNA: TGTGCCAGCAGTTTAAAGACCGCGGGACTAGCGGCGTTCAATGAGCAGTTCTTC
CDR3: CASSLKTAGLAAFNEQFF

V: TRBV4-1
D: .
size: .
J: TRBJ2-7
DNA: TGCGCCAGCAGTGGTTATACAGGGACCCCCTACGAGCAGTACTTC
CDR3: CASSGYTGTPYEQYF

V: TRBV6-1
D: .
size: .
J: TRBJ2-5
DNA: TGTGCCAGCAGACCCGACGGTCCGCAAGAGACCCAGTACTTC
CDR3: CASRPDGPQETQYF

V: TRBV6-5
D: .
size: .
J: TRBJ1-5
DNA: TGTGCCAGCAGTGAGTCGAGAGGGAGCAATCAGCCCCAGCATTTT
CDR3: CASSESRGSNQPQHF

V: TRBV10-2
D: TRBD2
size: .
J: TRBJ2-1
DNA: TGCGCCACTGCGACTAGCGGGAGGGGCAATGAGCAGTTCTTC
CDR3: CATATSGRGNEQFF

V: TRBV29-1
D: TRBD2
size: few
J: TRBJ2-2
DNA: TGCAGCGGCTACGCTCCGGGACTAGCGGGAGGCGGGGAGCTGTTTTTT
CDR3: CSGYAPGLAGGGELFF

V: TRBV7-3
D: TRBD2
size: few
J: TRBJ2-3
DNA: TGTGCCAGCAGCTTCCTAGCGGGAGTAGGAGATACGCAGTATTTT
CDR3: CASSFLAGVGDTQYF

V: TRBV12-3/TRBV12-4
D: .
size: .
J: TRBJ1-2
DNA: TGTGCCAGCAGTTTCGCCCAAGGCTACACCTTC
CDR3: CASSFAQGYTF

V: TRBV6-5
D: .
size: few
J: TRBJ2-5
DNA: TGTGCCAGCAGTTATTTGGCGGTACAAGAGACCCAGTACTTC
CDR3: CASSYLAVQETQYF

V: TRBV5-1
D: .
size: many
J: TRBJ2-7
DNA: TGCGCCAGCAGCCCACAAAACGTAGCGGCCGCCTACGAGCAGTACTTC
CDR3: CASSPQNVAAAYEQYF

V: TRBV7-7
D: TRBD2
size: few
J: TRBJ2-1
DNA: TGTGCCAGCAGCTTAGGTGGGGGAGCGGGGGAGCAGTTCTTC
CDR3: CASSLGGGAGEQFF

V: TRBV6-2/TRBV6-3
D: .
size: .
J: TRBJ2-7
DNA: TGTGCCAGCAGTAACTTGGTTCAGGGCTACGAGCAGTACTTC
CDR3: CASSNLVQGYEQYF

V: TRBV27
D: .
size: .
J: TRBJ2-1
DNA: TGTGCCAGCAGACTGGGACGGAGCTCCTACAATGAGCAGTTCTTC
CDR3: CASRLGRSSYNEQFF

V: TRBV3-1
D: .
size: .
J: TRBJ2-7
DNA: TGTGCCAGCAGCCAGGGACACTCGCTGCCTAACGAGCAGTACTTC
CDR3: CASSQGHSLPNEQYF

V: TRBV9
D: TRBD1
size: many
J: TRBJ2-1
DNA: TGTGCCAGCAGCGTATCCCCCGCGACAGGGATCTACAATGAGCAGTTCTTC
CDR3: CASSVSPATGIYNEQFF

V: TRBV7-9
D: TRBD2
size: .
J: TRBJ2-6
DNA: TGTGCCAGCAGCTACCTAGCGGGGAGCTCTGGGGCCAACGTCCTGACTTTC
CDR3: CASSYLAGSSGANVLTF

V: TRBV20-1
D: .
size: many
J: TRBJ1-3
DNA: TGCAGTGCGCGGCCCCGAGGGGGAAACACCATATATTTT
CDR3: CSARPRGGNTIYF

V: TRBV20-1
D: TRBD2
size: few
J: TRBJ2-1
DNA: TGCAGTCAAACGAGCGGGAGCGGGGTCAATGAGCAGTTCTTC
CDR3: CSQTSGSGVNEQFF